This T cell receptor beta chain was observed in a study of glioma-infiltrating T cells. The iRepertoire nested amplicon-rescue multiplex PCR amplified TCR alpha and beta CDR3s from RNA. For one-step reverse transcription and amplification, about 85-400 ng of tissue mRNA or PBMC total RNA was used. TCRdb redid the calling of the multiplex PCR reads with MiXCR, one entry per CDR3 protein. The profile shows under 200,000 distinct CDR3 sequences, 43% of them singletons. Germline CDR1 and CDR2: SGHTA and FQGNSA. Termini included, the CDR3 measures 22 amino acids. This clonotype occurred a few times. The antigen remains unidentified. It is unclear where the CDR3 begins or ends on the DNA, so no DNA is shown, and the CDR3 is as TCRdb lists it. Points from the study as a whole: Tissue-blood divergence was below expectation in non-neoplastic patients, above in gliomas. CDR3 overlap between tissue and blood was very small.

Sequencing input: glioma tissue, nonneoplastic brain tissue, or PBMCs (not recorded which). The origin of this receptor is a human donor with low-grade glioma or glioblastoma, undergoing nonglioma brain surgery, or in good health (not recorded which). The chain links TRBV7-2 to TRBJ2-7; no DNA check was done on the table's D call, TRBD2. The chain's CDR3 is CASSFYICSASGGLAGSYEQYF.